Listed here are 27 T cell receptor beta chains from one sample, sequenced in a study of T cell changes during pregnancy in multiple sclerosis. The method was immunoSEQ multiplex PCR; TCRdb's version includes in-frame clones alone and lacks a portion of them. The sample lists about 58,000 clones; 91% were seen once. Specimen: CD4+ T cells from peripheral blood mononuclear cells, collected after pregnancy. These TCRs come from a female donor in good health, enrolled as a control in a pregnancy study.

V usage is TRBV28 and J usage is TRBJ1-1, with no clear D. Trimming shortened V by 5 bases and J by 4 bases, and 20 bases separated the two germline ends. Germline-derived CDR1 and CDR2 are MDHEN and SYDVKM. The CDR3 runs to 16 residues. CDR3 sequence reads: CASSPVTGSPATEAFF. The CDR3 DNA sequence: TGTGCCAGCAGTCCCGTAACGGGTTCTCCGGCCACTGAAGCTTTCTTT.

This clone was found once. The rearrangement joins TRBV14 to TRBJ2-1; D gene ambiguous. From germline, CDR1 is SGHDN and CDR2 FVKESK. V was shortened by 1 base and J by 3 bases, with 10 bases between the two germline ends. The CDR3 spans 15 residues. The CDR3 protein is CASSQGALHYNEQFF. The DNA of the CDR3 is TGTGCCAGCAGCCAAGGGGCACTCCACTACAATGAGCAGTTCTTC.

V usage is TRBV10-3 and J usage is TRBJ2-3; D unresolved. With 0 bases removed from V and 4 bases from J, the gap between germline ends came to 5 bases. The germline CDR1 and CDR2 sequences are ENHRY and SYGVKD. This CDR3 is built from 13 residues. CDR3 in amino acids: CAISESQADTQYF. CDR3 bases: TGTGCCATCAGTGAGTCTCAGGCAGATACGCAGTATTTT.

J is TRBJ2-1 and V is TRBV18, with TRBD1 identical over 10 bases. Germline CDR1 and CDR2: KGHSH and LQKENI. The CDR3 has 16 amino acids. V trimming: 2 bases; J trimming: 8 bases; junction bases outside the gene matches: 9. The CDR3 sequence: CASSPTRTGGRDEQFF. The DNA for the CDR3 is TGTGCCAGCTCACCAACGCGGACAGGGGGAAGGGATGAGCAGTTCTTC.

This clone appeared once. CDR3 nucleotide sequence: TGTGCCAGCAGCTTGACTAGCGGGGGTCCCTACGAGCAGTACTTC. It is translated as CASSLTSGGPYEQYF. The J gene is TRBJ2-7, the V gene TRBV7-2; 12 nucleotides align to TRBD2. The V segment lost 3 bases and the J segment 2 bases; nucleotides outside the gene matches: 2. Germline CDR1 is SGHTA and CDR2 is FQGNSA. The CDR3 runs 15 residues.

This clone has just a few counts. The chain carries TRBV6-5 and TRBJ1-5; unclear D gene. The V end was cut by 0 bases, the J end by 6 bases, with 9 bases between. This CDR3 contains 14 residues. Per germline, CDR1 MNHEY and CDR2 SVGAGI. The CDR3 region is CASSYSSSFQPQHF. The CDR3 DNA follows: TGTGCCAGCAGTTACTCGTCTTCGTTTCAGCCCCAGCATTTT.

V is TRBV7-9 and J is TRBJ1-4; 10 bases align to TRBD1. The CDR3 length is 18 residues. Germline V lookup: CDR1 SEHNR, CDR2 FQNEAQ (reference sequence). Trimming removed 4 bases from V and 8 bases from J; junction bases left unmatched: 16. The chain's CDR3 is CASSSPPGQGFSWEKLFF. In DNA, the CDR3 is TGTGCCAGCAGCTCCCCGCCGGGACAGGGGTTTTCGTGGGAAAAACTGTTTTTT.

The chain has TRBV7-8 and TRBJ2-1, with unresolved D. V lost 5 bases and J lost 4, with 12 bases in between. The germline V gene encodes CDR1 SGHVS and CDR2 FQNEAQ. The CDR3 runs 14 residues. As DNA, the CDR3 is TGTGCCAGCAGCGTTGGGCAGCTATACAATGAGCAGTTCTTC. Its translation is CASSVGQLYNEQFF.

Only a few counts were recorded for this clone. The CDR3 loop reads CASSHQRGQGWNSPLHF. The CDR3 nucleotides are TGTGCCAGCAGCCACCAAAGGGGACAGGGGTGGAATTCACCCCTCCACTTT. This sequence joins TRBV7-2 and TRBJ1-6; 10 nucleotides agree with TRBD1. V lost 5 bases to trimming and J lost 7 bases; unmatched junction nucleotides: 11. The CDR3 has 17 amino acids. Germline V gene lookup returns CDR1 SGHTA and CDR2 FQGNSA.

This chain uses TRBV9 with TRBJ1-6; maybe TRBD1 (5 bases). V was pared by 4 bases and J by 6 bases, with 20 bases between. Germline V gives CDR1 SGDLS, CDR2 YYNGEE. This CDR3 spans 17 amino acids. In nucleotides, the CDR3 is TGTGCCAGCAGCTCCCGTCGTGGAGGGGATCGTAATTCACCCCTCCACTTT. This encodes CASSSRRGGDRNSPLHF.

This clone showed up just once. The chain joins TRBV4-1 to TRBJ1-5; the D gene is possibly TRBD1 (6 bases). Between the trimmed V and J ends, which lost 0 bases and 4 bases, there was a span of 10 bases. The CDR3 contains 15 residues. From germline, CDR1 is MGHRA and CDR2 YSYEKL. The CDR3 sequence is CASSQEGASNQPQHF. The DNA for the CDR3 is TGCGCCAGCAGCCAAGAGGGGGCTAGTAATCAGCCCCAGCATTTT.

The V gene is TRBV6-5, the J gene TRBJ1-1; D unresolved. Trimming cost V 5 bases and J 0 bases, with 13 bases left between them. Germline loops: CDR1 MNHEY, CDR2 SVGAGI. The CDR3 contains 15 residues. The CDR3 DNA sequence: TGTGCCAGCAGTCGCCCCAGGTGGGTGAACACTGAAGCTTTCTTT. It encodes CASSRPRWVNTEAFF.

CDR3 residues: CASSPVGQEAFF. DNA for the CDR3: TGTGCCAGCTCACCTGTTGGACAGGAAGCTTTCTTT. This chain joins TRBV18 and TRBJ1-1; perhaps TRBD1 as D (6 bases). The CDR3 runs to 12 residues. Germline V gene data show CDR1 as KGHSH and CDR2 as LQKENI. The ends were cut back, 3 bases at V and 8 bases at J, with 10 bases in the middle.

The CDR3 region is CASSSGSGLVGETQYF. CDR3 DNA: TGCGCCAGCAGCTCGGGCTCGGGACTAGTCGGGGAGACCCAGTACTTC. The genes are TRBV5-1 and TRBJ2-5; TRBD2 agrees at 8 bases. J lost 5 bases, V lost 3 bases, and 12 bases had no gene match. Germline loops: CDR1 SGHRS, CDR2 YFSETQ. The CDR3 covers 16 residues. Drawing the rest from reference TRBV5-1 and TRBJ2-5, the complete variable domain is KAGVTQTPRYLIKTRGQQVTLSCSPISGHRSVSWYQQTPGQGLQFLFEYFSETQRNKGNFPGRFSGRQFSNSRSEMNVSTLELGDSALYLCASSSGSGLVGETQYFGPGTRLLVL.

J is TRBJ1-1 and V is TRBV11-3; 7 bases agree with TRBD1. Trimming removed 4 bases from V and 1 base from J; junction bases left unmatched: 3. Germline loops: CDR1 SGHNT, CDR2 YENEEA. The CDR3 loop spans 14 amino acids. CDR3 sequence reads: CASSWGQQNTEAFF. DNA of the CDR3: TGTGCCAGCAGCTGGGGACAGCAGAACACTGAAGCTTTCTTT.

This chain joins TRBV2 and TRBJ2-5; weak D call: TRBD1 (6 bases). Trimming shortened V by 8 bases and J by 4 bases, and 14 bases separated the two germline ends. CDR3 length: 13 amino acids. Per the germline V gene, CDR1 is SNHLY and CDR2 is FYNNEI. The CDR3 spells CASGTGPRETQYF. CDR3 nucleotides: TGTGCCAGCGGTACAGGGCCCCGAGAGACCCAGTACTTC.

The J gene is TRBJ2-2, the V gene TRBV4-3, with D possibly matching TRBD1 (6 bases). Trimming took off 4 bases at V and 0 bases at J, with 9 bases between the two ends. The CDR3 runs 15 residues. Germline V gives CDR1 LGHNA, CDR2 YSLEER. The CDR3: CASSRWTANTGELFF. The CDR3 DNA reads TGCGCCAGCAGCCGGTGGACAGCGAACACCGGGGAGCTGTTTTTT.

In this sample, this clone turned up a few times. V is TRBV5-6 and J is TRBJ2-2, with 10 bases lining up with TRBD2. The germline V gene encodes CDR1 SGHDT and CDR2 YYEEEE. The CDR3 is made up of 17 amino acids. V shed 3 bases, J shed 7 bases, and the junction held 12 bases outside the gene matches. For the CDR3, the DNA is TGTGCCAGCAGCTATGACTGGGATGCTAGCGGGGGCGGGGAGCTGTTTTTT. As protein: CASSYDWDASGGGELFF.

This clone is a singleton in its sample. The rearrangement joins TRBV6-6 to TRBJ2-2; 9 positions agree with TRBD1. The V gene end was trimmed by 5 bases and the J gene end by 1 base; junction bases not matched to a gene: 5. Germline-derived CDR1 and CDR2 are MNHNY and SVGAGI (reference sequence). The CDR3 sequence is 16 residues long. The CDR3 is CASSGGTGRNTGELFF. CDR3 bases: TGTGCCAGCAGTGGGGGGACAGGGAGGAACACCGGGGAGCTGTTTTTT.

The chain uses TRBV5-6 and TRBJ1-2, with no clear D. Trimming took off 3 bases at V and 2 bases at J, with 5 bases between the two ends. Germline CDR1 and CDR2: SGHDT and YYEEEE. This CDR3 is built from 12 residues. CDR3 region: CASSSVNYGYTF. Written as DNA, the CDR3 is TGTGCCAGCAGCTCGGTCAACTATGGCTACACCTTC.

V is TRBV13 and J is TRBJ2-7; D remains unclear. CDR3 size: 11 residues. CDR1 PRHDT and CDR2 FYEKMQ come from the germline V gene (reference sequence). Trimming removed 3 bases from V and 5 bases from J, with 5 bases in between. CDR3 residues: CASSFSDEQYF. The DNA of the CDR3 is TGTGCCAGCAGCTTCTCGGACGAGCAGTACTTC.

V and J are TRBV14 and TRBJ2-3, with 8 bases matching TRBD1. Per the germline V gene, CDR1 is SGHDN and CDR2 is FVKESK. V trimming: 4 bases; J trimming: 4 bases; junction bases outside the gene matches: 4. The CDR3 is 14 amino acids. The CDR3 coding sequence is TGTGCCAGCAGCCGTAACAGGGGGGCAGATACGCAGTATTTT. The encoded protein is CASSRNRGADTQYF.

In its sample, this clone was seen a few times. The chain has TRBV7-9 and TRBJ1-2; weak D call: TRBD1 (5 bases). Germline V gene sequence: CDR1 SEHNR, CDR2 FQNEAQ (reference sequence). V was trimmed by 5 bases and J by 2 bases, leaving 9 bases between them. CDR3 length: 13 amino acids. CDR3: CASSPGVNYGYTF. CDR3 DNA: TGTGCCAGCAGCCCGGGGGTAAACTATGGCTACACCTTC.

V and J are TRBV14 and TRBJ2-3; 8 nucleotides match TRBD2. The CDR3 has 15 residues. V gave up 5 bases and J gave up 1 base; unmatched junction bases: 5. Germline V gene sequence: CDR1 SGHDN, CDR2 FVKESK. The CDR3 reads CASSRTSGGTDTQYF. DNA of the CDR3: TGTGCCAGCAGCAGAACTAGCGGAGGCACAGATACGCAGTATTTT.

The J gene is TRBJ2-5, the V gene TRBV29-1; 10 bases are a match to TRBD1. The germline CDR1 and CDR2 sequences are SQVTM and ANQGSEA. The CDR3 extends over 12 amino acids. Trimming took 7 bases from V and 4 from J; bases not matched to a gene: 3. The CDR3, as DNA: TGCAGCGGACAGGGGGCAATAGAGACCCAGTACTTC. Residues: CSGQGAIETQYF.

V usage is TRBV5-6 and J usage is TRBJ2-5; 10 bases align to TRBD2. V lost 4 bases to trimming and J lost 5 bases; unmatched junction nucleotides: 14. Germline V gives CDR1 SGHDT, CDR2 YYEEEE. The CDR3 runs to 17 residues. The CDR3 is CASSPILAGWDVETQYF. As DNA, the CDR3 is TGTGCCAGCAGCCCAATACTAGCGGGGTGGGATGTGGAGACCCAGTACTTC.

The CDR3 loop is CASRPAENTEAFF. CDR3 coding DNA: TGTGCCAGCAGGCCCGCGGAAAACACTGAAGCTTTCTTT. The chain couples TRBV2 to TRBJ1-1; D unresolved. CDR3 length: 13 amino acids. The ends were cut back, 6 bases at V and 2 bases at J, with 10 bases in the middle. Germline CDR1 reads SNHLY; CDR2 reads FYNNEI.